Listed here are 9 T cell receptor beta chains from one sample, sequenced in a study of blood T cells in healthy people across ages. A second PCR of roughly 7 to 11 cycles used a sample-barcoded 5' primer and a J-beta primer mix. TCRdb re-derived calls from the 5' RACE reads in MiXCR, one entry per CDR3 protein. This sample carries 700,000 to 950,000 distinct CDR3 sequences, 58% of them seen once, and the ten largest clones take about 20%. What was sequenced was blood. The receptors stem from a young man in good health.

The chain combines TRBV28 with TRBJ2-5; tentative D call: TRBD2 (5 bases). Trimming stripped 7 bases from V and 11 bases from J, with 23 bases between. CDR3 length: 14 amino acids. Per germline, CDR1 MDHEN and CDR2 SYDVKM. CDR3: CASMPSGGPYEQYF. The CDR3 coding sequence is TGTGCCAGCATGCCGAGCGGAGGTCCCTATGAGCAGTACTTC. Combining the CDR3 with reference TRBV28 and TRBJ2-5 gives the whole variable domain DVKVTQSSRYLVKRTGEKVFLECVQDMDHENMFWYRQDPGLGLRLIYFSYDVKMKEKGDIPEGYSVSREKKERFSLILESASTNQTSMYLCASMPSGGPYEQYFGPGTRLLVL.

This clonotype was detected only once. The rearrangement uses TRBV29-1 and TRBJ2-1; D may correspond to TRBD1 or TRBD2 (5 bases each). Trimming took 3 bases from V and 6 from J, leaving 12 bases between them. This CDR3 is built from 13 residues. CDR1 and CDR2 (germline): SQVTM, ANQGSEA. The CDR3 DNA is TGCAGCGTTGACAGGGAGAACACCAATGAGCAGTTCTTC. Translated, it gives CSVDRENTNEQFF.

The DNA for the CDR3 is TGTGCCAGCAGCCGGGGGACAGATTCACCCCTCCACTTT. Its translation: CASSRGTDSPLHF. The genes are TRBV2 and TRBJ1-6, with TRBD1 matching 7 bases. The germline CDR1 and CDR2 sequences are SNHLY and FYNNEI. Trimming cost V 6 bases and J 8 bases; bases outside gene matches: 4. This CDR3 comprises 13 residues.

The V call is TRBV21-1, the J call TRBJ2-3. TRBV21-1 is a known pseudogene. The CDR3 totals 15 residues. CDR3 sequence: CAGSNLKPTSDTQYF. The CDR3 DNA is TGTGCCGGCAGCAACCTGAAACCCACCTCGGATACGCAGTATTTT.

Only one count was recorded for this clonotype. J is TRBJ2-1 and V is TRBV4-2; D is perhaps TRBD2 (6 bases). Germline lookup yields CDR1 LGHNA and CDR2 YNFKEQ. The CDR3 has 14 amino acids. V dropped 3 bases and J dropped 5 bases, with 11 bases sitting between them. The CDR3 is CASSQGSGNNEQFF. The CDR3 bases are TGTGCCAGCAGCCAGGGTAGCGGTAACAATGAGCAGTTCTTC.

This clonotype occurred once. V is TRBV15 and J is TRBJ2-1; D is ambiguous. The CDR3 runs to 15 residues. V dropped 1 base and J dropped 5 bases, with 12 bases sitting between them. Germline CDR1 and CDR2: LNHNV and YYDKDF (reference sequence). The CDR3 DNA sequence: TGTGCCACCAGCAGAGGGGATCGGACGGACAATGAGCAGTTCTTC. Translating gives CATSRGDRTDNEQFF. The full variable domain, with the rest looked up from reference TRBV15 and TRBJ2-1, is DAMVIQNPRYQVTQFGKPVTLSCSQTLNHNVMYWYQQKSSQAPKLLFHYYDKDFNNEADTPDNFQSRRPNTSFCFLDIRSPGLGDTAMYLCATSRGDRTDNEQFFGPGTRLTVL.

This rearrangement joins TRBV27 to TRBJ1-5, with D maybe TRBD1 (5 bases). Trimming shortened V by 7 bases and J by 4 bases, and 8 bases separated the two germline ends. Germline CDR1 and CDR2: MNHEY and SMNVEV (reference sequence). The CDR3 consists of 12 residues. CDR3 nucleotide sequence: TGTGCCAGCAAGAAGGGGAATCAGCCCCAGCATTTT. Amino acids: CASKKGNQPQHF.

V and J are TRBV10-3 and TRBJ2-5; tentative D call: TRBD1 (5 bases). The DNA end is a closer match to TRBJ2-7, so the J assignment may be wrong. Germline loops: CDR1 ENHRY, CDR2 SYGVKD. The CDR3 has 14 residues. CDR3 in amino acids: CAISVQEPRNEQYF. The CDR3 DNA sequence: TGTGCCATCAGTGTACAGGAGCCCAGGAACGAGCAGTACTTC.

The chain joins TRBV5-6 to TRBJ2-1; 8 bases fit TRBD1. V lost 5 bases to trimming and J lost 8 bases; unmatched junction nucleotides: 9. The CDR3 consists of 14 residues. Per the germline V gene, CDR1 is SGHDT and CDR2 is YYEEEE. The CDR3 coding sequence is TGTGCCAGCAGTCGGACAGGGATTGGCTATGAGCAGTTCTTC. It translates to CASSRTGIGYEQFF.